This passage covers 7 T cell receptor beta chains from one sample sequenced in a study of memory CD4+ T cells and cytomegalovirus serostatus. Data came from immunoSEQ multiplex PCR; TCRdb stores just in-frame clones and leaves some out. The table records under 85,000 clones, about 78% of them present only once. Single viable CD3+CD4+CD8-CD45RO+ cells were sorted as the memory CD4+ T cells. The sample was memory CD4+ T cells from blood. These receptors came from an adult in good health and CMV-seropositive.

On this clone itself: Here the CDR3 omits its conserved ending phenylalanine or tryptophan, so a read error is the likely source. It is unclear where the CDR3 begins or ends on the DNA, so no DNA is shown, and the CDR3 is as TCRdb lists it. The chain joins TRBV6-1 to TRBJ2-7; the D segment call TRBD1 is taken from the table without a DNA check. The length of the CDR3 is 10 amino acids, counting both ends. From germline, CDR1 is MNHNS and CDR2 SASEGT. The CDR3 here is CASSLGAGSA.

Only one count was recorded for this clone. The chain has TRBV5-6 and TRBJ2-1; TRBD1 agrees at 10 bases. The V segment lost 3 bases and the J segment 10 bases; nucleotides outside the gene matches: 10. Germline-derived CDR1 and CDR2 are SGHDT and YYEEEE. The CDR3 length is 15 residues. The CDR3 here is CASSYRTGGVGEQFF. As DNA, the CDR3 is TGTGCCAGCAGCTATCGGACAGGGGGAGTTGGAGAGCAGTTCTTC. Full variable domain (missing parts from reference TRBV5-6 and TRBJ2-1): DAGVTQSPTHLIKTRGQQVTLRCSPKSGHDTVSWYQQALGQGPQFIFQYYEEEERQRGNFPDRFSGHQFPNYSSELNVNALLLGDSALYLCASSYRTGGVGEQFFGPGTRLTVL.

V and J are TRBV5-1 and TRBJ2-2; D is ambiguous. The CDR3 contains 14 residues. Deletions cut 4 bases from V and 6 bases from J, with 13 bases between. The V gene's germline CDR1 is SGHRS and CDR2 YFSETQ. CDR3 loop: CASSIQGIPGELFF. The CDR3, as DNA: TGCGCCAGCAGCATCCAAGGGATTCCCGGGGAGCTGTTTTTT.

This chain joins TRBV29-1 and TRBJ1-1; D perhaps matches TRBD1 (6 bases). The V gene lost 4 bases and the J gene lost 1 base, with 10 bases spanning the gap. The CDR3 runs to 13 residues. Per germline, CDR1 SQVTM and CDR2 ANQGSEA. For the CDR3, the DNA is TGCAGCGTTGTGGGGGCGTGGAACACTGAAGCTTTCTTT. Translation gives CSVVGAWNTEAFF.

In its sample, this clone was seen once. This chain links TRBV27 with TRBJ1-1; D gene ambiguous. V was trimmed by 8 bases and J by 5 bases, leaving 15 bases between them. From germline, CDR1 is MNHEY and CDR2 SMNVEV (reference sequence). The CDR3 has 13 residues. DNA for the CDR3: TGTGCCAGCGCAGACCCAAGGAGAACTGAAGCTTTCTTT. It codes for CASADPRRTEAFF.

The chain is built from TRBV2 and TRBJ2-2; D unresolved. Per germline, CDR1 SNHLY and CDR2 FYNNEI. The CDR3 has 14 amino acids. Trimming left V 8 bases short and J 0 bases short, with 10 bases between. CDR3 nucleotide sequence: TGTGCCAGCGTAACAGCGCCGAACACCGGGGAGCTGTTTTTT. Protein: CASVTAPNTGELFF.

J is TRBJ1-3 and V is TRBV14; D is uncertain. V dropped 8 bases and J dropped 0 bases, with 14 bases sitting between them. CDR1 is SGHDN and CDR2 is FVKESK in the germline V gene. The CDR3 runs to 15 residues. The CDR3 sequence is CASGLGYLSGNTIYF. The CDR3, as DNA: TGTGCCAGCGGGTTGGGATACCTCTCTGGAAACACCATATATTTT.